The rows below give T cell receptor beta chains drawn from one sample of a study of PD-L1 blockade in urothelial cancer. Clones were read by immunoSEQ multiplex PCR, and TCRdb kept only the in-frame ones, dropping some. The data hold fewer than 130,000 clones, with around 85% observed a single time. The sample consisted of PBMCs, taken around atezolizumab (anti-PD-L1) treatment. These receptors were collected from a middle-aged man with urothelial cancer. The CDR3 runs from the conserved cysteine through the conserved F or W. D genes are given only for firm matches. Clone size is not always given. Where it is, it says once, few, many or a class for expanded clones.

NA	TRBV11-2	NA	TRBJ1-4	CASSHSRGGNEKLFF	TGTGCCAGCAGCCATTCCAGGGGAGGGAACGAAAAACTGTTTTTT
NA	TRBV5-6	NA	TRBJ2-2	CASSSQAPGELFF	TGTGCCAGCAGCTCTCAAGCCCCCGGGGAGCTGTTTTTT
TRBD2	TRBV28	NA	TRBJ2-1	CARDSSGRANEQFF	TGTGCCAGAGATTCTAGCGGGAGGGCCAATGAGCAGTTCTTC
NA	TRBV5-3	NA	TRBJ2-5	CARSLNLGKETQYF	TGTGCCAGAAGCTTGAACCTCGGTAAAGAGACCCAGTACTTC
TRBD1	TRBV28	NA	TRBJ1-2	CASSSPGTGGLTTGYTF	TGTGCCAGCAGTTCCCCGGGGACAGGGGGATTAACAACTGGCTACACCTTC
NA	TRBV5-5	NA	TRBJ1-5	CASSLTSNQPQHF	TGTGCCAGCAGCTTAACAAGCAATCAGCCCCAGCATTTT
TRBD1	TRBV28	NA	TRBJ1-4	CASSFQGAPNEKLFF	TGTGCCAGCAGTTTTCAGGGGGCCCCTAATGAAAAACTGTTTTTT
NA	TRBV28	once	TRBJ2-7	CASSLNRYEQYF	TGTGCCAGCAGTTTAAACAGATACGAGCAGTACTTC
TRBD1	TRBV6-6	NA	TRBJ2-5	CASSYGQGQTQYF	TGTGCCAGCAGTTACGGACAGGGGCAGACCCAGTACTTC
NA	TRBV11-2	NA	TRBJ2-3	CATRPLGKRVNTDTQYF	TGTGCCACTCGACCATTAGGAAAGCGGGTGAACACAGATACGCAGTATTTT
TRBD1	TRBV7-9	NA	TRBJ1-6	CASSRQGRDSPLHF	TGTGCCAGCAGCCGACAGGGTAGGGATTCACCCCTCCACTTT
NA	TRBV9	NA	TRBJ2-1	CASSQRSYSSNEQFF	TGTGCCAGCAGTCAGCGGAGTTATTCGAGCAATGAGCAGTTCTTC
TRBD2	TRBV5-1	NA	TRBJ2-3	CASRKGLASTDTQYF	TGCGCCAGCAGGAAAGGACTAGCCAGCACAGATACGCAGTATTTT
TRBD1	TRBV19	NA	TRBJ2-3	CASSIDLVAGGADTQYF	TGTGCCAGTAGTATAGATCTAGTAGCAGGGGGCGCAGATACGCAGTATTTT
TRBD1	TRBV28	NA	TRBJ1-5	CASSFRQGTGNSNQPQHF	TGTGCCAGCAGTTTTCGACAGGGGACGGGAAACAGCAATCAGCCCCAGCATTTT
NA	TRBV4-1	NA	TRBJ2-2	CASSQGPRDKESANTGELFF	TGCGCCAGCAGCCAAGGGCCACGGGACAAAGAATCCGCGAACACCGGGGAGCTGTTTTTT
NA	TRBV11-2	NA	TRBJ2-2	CASSPEVARTGELFF	TGTGCCAGCAGCCCAGAAGTAGCGAGAACCGGGGAGCTGTTTTTT
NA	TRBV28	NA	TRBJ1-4	CASSTLWTPLGEKLFF	TGTGCCAGCAGTACCCTGTGGACACCTCTAGGTGAAAAACTGTTTTTT
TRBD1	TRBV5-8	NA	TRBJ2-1	CASSKDRGNEQFF	TGTGCCAGCAGCAAGGACAGGGGCAATGAGCAGTTCTTC
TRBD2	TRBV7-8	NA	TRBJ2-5	CASSTPRGREETQYF	TGTGCCAGCAGCACCCCCCGGGGGAGGGAGGAGACCCAGTACTTC
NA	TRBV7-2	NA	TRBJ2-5	CASSKLPAQYF	TGTGCCAGCAGCAAACTCCCGGCCCAGTACTTC
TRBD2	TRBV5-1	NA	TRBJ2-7	CASSLVAGSYEQYF	TGCGCCAGCAGCTTGGTAGCGGGCTCCTACGAGCAGTACTTC
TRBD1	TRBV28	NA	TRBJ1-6	CASSPGQGALIGSPLHF	TGTGCCAGCAGCCCCGGACAGGGAGCCCTTATAGGTTCACCCCTCCACTTT
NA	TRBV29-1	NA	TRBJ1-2	CSVGVRANYGYTF	TGCAGCGTTGGAGTCAGGGCTAACTATGGCTACACCTTC
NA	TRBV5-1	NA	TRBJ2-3	CASSLGQSRTDTQYF	TGCGCCAGCAGCCTCGGACAGTCCCGCACAGATACGCAGTATTTT
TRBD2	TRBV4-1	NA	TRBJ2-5	CASSQDWLAGGVQTQYF	TGCGCCAGCAGCCAAGATTGGCTAGCGGGAGGGGTACAGACCCAGTACTTC
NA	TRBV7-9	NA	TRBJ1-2	CASSSPTDDNYGYTF	TGTGCCAGCAGCTCCCCGACAGACGATAACTATGGCTACACCTTC
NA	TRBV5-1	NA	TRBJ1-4	CASSLESGTRGNEKLFF	TGCGCCAGCAGCTTGGAATCAGGGACACGGGGTAATGAAAAACTGTTTTTT
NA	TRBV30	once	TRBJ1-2	CAWSRREIYGYTF	TGTGCCTGGAGTCGGCGGGAGATCTATGGCTACACCTTC
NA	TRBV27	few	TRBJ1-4	CASSFSGTNEKLFF	TGTGCCAGCAGTTTTTCGGGAACTAATGAAAAACTGTTTTTT
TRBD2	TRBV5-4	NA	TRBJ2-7	CASSRLAGGSSYEQYF	TGTGCCAGCAGCCGACTAGCGGGAGGGAGCTCCTACGAGCAGTACTTC
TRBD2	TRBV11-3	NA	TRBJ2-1	CASSLGGRDGEQFF	TGTGCCAGCAGCTTAGGAGGGAGGGACGGTGAGCAGTTCTTC
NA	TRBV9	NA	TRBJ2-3	CASSVDGRPSRTDTQYF	TGTGCCAGCAGCGTAGACGGTCGGCCCTCCAGGACAGATACGCAGTATTTT
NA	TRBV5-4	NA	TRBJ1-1	CASSLGWSTEAFF	TGTGCCAGCAGCTTGGGTTGGAGCACTGAAGCTTTCTTT
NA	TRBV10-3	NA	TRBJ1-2	CAIRAWGPLVLDGYTF	TGTGCCATCAGAGCGTGGGGCCCCCTCGTTTTGGATGGCTACACCTTC
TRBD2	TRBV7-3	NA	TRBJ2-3	CASSLRGVGIRGTDTQYF	TGTGCCAGCAGCTTACGGGGGGTTGGCATCCGTGGCACAGATACGCAGTATTTT
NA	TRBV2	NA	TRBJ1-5	CASRLDGVSNQPQHF	TGTGCCAGCAGGTTAGACGGGGTGAGCAATCAGCCCCAGCATTTT
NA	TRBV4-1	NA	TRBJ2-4	CASSQVLEGIQYF	TGCGCCAGCAGCCAAGTTCTAGAAGGCATTCAGTACTTC
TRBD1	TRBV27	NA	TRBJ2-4	CASRTGVKNIQYF	TGTGCCAGCAGAACAGGGGTCAAAAACATTCAGTACTTC
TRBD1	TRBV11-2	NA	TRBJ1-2	CASSSQGAGYGYTF	TGTGCCAGCAGCTCACAGGGGGCGGGCTATGGCTACACCTTC
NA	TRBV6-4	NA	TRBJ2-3	CASSAGEDDTDTQYF	TGTGCCAGCAGTGCGGGAGAGGACGACACAGATACGCAGTATTTT
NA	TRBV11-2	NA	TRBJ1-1	CASKLAGHMNTEAFF	TGTGCCAGCAAATTAGCGGGACACATGAACACTGAAGCTTTCTTT
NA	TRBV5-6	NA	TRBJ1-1	CASSSGSPEAFF	TGTGCCAGCAGCTCGGGTAGCCCTGAAGCTTTCTTT
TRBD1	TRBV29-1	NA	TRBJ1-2	CSVNRDRKGNYGYTF	TGCAGCGTAAACCGGGACAGGAAGGGGAACTATGGCTACACCTTC
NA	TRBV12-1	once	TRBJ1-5	CASSFDRGPQPQHF	TGTGCCAGCAGCTTTGACAGGGGGCCTCAGCCCCAGCATTTT
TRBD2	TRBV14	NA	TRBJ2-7	CASSLGLAVGTEQYF	TGTGCCAGCAGCCTGGGACTAGCGGTAGGCACCGAGCAGTACTTC
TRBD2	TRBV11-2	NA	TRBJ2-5	CASTRLGGLAQETQYF	TGTGCCAGCACTCGCCTGGGAGGACTAGCCCAAGAGACCCAGTACTTC
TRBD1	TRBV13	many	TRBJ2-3	CASSLDRAGDTQYF	TGTGCCAGCAGCTTGGACAGGGCTGGAGATACGCAGTATTTT
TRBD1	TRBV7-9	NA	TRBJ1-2	CASSNRDRPYGYTF	TGTGCCAGCAGCAACCGGGACAGACCCTATGGCTACACCTTC
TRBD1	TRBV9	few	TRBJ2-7	CASSLDDRGLYEQYF	TGTGCCAGCAGCTTAGACGACAGGGGGCTTTACGAGCAGTACTTC
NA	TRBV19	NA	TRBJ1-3	CASSSPRVGSGNTIYF	TGTGCCAGTAGTTCGCCGCGGGTTGGCTCTGGAAACACCATATATTTT
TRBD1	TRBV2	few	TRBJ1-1	CASSARDRGGTEAFF	TGTGCCAGCAGTGCCCGGGACAGGGGTGGCACTGAAGCTTTCTTT
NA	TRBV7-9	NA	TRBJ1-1	CASSPPRISNTEAFF	TGTGCCAGCAGCCCCCCCAGGATTTCTAACACTGAAGCTTTCTTT
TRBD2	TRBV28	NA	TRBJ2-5	CASSLVAGTLQETQYF	TGTGCCAGCAGTCTCGTAGCGGGAACTCTTCAAGAGACCCAGTACTTC